This TCR beta chain was documented in a study of T cell responses to AZD1222 COVID-19 vaccine. Study-level findings and limits: Clonal diversity may have been underestimated in mostly white British donors.

Sequencing used immunoSEQ multiplex PCR; TCRdb keeps in-frame clones, though not all of them. The table shows 89,000 or so clones, with around 90% occurring only once. Of note for this clone: Its antigen remains unknown.

The CDR3 spans 16 residues. V gave up 0 bases and J gave up 7 bases; unmatched junction bases: 10. Germline CDR1 and CDR2: MNHEY and SVGAGI. The source is an adult in good health. The specimen was peripheral blood, collected on day 0 of AZD1222 vaccination. The rearrangement joins TRBV6-5 to TRBJ1-1; 8 bases are a match to TRBD1. The CDR3: CASSYSRTGQPGEAFF. Here the CDR3 DNA reads TGTGCCAGCAGTTACTCGCGGACAGGGCAACCAGGTGAAGCTTTCTTT.